This TCR beta chain was observed in a study of regulatory T cells in long-lasting Graves disease. Findings and caveats of the study: Newly diagnosed disease favored TRBV20-1 and TRBJ2-1 over persistent disease. Graves' patients with persistent disease showed TCR diversity lower than patients newly diagnosed.

Regarding time point: persistent/refractory GD, antithyroid drugs over 5 years with positive TRAb. Preparation of the TCR library used RNA extracted from PBMCs. Tubes containing EDTA received roughly 10 milliliters of drawn peripheral blood. For this clonotype: The antigen is unknown.

The CDR3 runs 10 residues. Trimming shortened V by 10 bases and J by 8 bases, and 11 bases separated the two germline ends. Germline assignment: CDR1 LNHDA and CDR2 SQIVND (reference sequence). Assembly of TCR beta libraries relied on iRepertoire HTBI primers together with Arm-PCR of CDR3 regions. Per the study methods: In the combined samples, 55 to 75 TRBV and some 14 TRBJ segments were identified. MiXCR, applied by TCRdb to the multiplex PCR reads, yields one record per CDR3 protein. These V and J calls derive from TCRdb rather than the authors' analysis. This sample yields about 660,000 distinct CDR3 sequences, of which about 30% are seen a single time; around 42% belongs to the top ten.

This receptor was taken from a female donor with Graves disease. The source was peripheral blood mononuclear cells (PBMCs), collected when the disease was refractory, from a patient treated with antithyroid drugs. The J gene is TRBJ1-2, the V gene TRBV19; D is undetermined. CDR3 bases: TGTGCCACCAAGGAAGGGGGCTACACCTTC. This codes for CATKEGGYTF.